This T cell receptor beta chain was identified in a study of blood T cell repertoires in COVID-19. Germline-derived CDR1 and CDR2 are LNHDA and SQIVND (reference sequence). CDR3 length equals 14 residues. The V end lost 1 base, the J end lost 3 bases, and 10 bases lay between the germline ends. Authors' analysis steps: It was from reference gene primer amplification that nucleated cell counts were estimated. This table comes from immunoSEQ multiplex PCR, and its TCRdb copy is limited to in-frame clones, with some not included. V and J calls plus clone size are reproduced from that table; the DNA served to infer D and trimming. Of under 150,000 clones in the sample, less than 90% were seen once.

What was sequenced was peripheral blood. The source is a man aged 60 to 75 with acute or convalescent COVID-19. The chain recombines TRBV19 with TRBJ2-7; D remains ambiguous. The CDR3 sequence is CASSIVNSNYEQYF. DNA for the CDR3: TGTGCCAGTAGTATAGTTAACAGCAACTACGAGCAGTACTTC.